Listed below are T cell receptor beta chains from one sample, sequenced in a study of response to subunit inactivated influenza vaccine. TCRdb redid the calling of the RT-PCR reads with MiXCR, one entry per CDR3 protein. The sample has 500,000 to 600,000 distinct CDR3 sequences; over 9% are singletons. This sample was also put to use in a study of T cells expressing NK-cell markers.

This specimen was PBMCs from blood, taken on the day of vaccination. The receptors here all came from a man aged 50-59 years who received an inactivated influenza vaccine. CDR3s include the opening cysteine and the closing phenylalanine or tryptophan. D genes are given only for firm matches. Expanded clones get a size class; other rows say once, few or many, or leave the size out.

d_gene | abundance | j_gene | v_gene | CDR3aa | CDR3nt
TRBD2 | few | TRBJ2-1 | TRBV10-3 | CAIGEKGGGALSNEQFF | TGTGCCATCGGGGAAAAAGGCGGGGGGGCCTTGTCCAATGAGCAGTTCTTC
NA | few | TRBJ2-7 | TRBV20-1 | CSAIWDEQYF | TGCAGTGCGATATGGGACGAGCAGTACTTC
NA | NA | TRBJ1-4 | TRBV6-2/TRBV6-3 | CASSSRMSVGEKLFF | TGTGCCAGCAGTTCACGGATGTCAGTAGGGGAAAAACTGTTTTTT
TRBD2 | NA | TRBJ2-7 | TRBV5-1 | CASSLGTGGPYEQYF | TGCGCCAGCAGCTTGGGGACGGGAGGGCCGTACGAGCAGTACTTC
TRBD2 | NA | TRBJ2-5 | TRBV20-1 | CSARDGGGGPGETQYF | TGCAGTGCTAGAGATGGTGGCGGGGGTCCAGGGGAGACCCAGTACTTC
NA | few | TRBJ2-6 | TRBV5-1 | CASSLASAGANSGANVLTF | TGCGCCAGCAGCTTGGCCAGCGCAGGGGCCAACTCTGGGGCCAACGTCCTGACTTTC
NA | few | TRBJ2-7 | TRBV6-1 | CASSPRTVSYEQYF | TGTGCCAGCAGTCCTCGGACGGTGTCCTACGAGCAGTACTTC
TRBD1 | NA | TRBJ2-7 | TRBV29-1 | CSVRTGALYEQYF | TGCAGCGTACGGACAGGGGCCTTATACGAGCAGTACTTC
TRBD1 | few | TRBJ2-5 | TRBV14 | CASSRDRTQETQYF | TGTGCCAGCAGCAGGGACAGGACCCAAGAGACCCAGTACTTC
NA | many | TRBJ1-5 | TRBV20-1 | CSARVGGNQPQHF | TGCAGTGCTAGAGTTGGGGGCAATCAGCCCCAGCATTTT
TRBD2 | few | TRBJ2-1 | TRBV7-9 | CASSQSVSGRNNEQFF | TGTGCCAGCAGCCAATCCGTTAGCGGGCGAAACAATGAGCAGTTCTTC
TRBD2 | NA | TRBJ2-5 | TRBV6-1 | CASRGLAGGLSETQYF | TGTGCCAGCAGGGGACTAGCGGGGGGGCTCTCGGAGACCCAGTACTTC
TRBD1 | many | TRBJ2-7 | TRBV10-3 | CAISESEGQAHSYEQYF | TGTGCCATCAGTGAGTCCGAAGGACAGGCCCACTCCTACGAGCAGTACTTC
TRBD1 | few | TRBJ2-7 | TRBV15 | CATSRVQWGQGYEQYF | TGTGCCACCAGCAGAGTTCAGTGGGGACAGGGGTACGAGCAGTACTTC
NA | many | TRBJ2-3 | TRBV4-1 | CASSQVIGREMNTQYF | TGCGCCAGCAGCCAAGTAATAGGCAGGGAGATGAATACGCAGTATTTT
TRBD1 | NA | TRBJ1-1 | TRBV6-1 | CASLRTGNTEAFF | TGTGCCAGCCTGAGGACAGGGAACACTGAAGCTTTCTTT
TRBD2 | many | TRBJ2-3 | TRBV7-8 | CASSFQAGGGTDTQYF | TGTGCCAGCAGCTTCCAAGCGGGAGGCGGCACAGATACGCAGTATTTT
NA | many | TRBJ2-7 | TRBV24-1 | CATSDSDSYEQYF | TGTGCCACCAGTGATTCGGACAGCTACGAGCAGTACTTC
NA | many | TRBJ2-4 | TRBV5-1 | CASSLNRRDIQYF | TGCGCCAGCAGCTTGAACCGGAGGGACATTCAGTACTTC
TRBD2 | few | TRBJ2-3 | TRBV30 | CAWRALAGPTDTQYF | TGTGCCTGGAGAGCTCTAGCGGGGCCCACAGATACGCAGTATTTT
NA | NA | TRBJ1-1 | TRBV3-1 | CASSPGQPNTEAFF | TGTGCCAGCAGCCCGGGACAACCGAACACTGAAGCTTTCTTT
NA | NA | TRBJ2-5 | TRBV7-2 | CASSLFAGVETQYF | TGTGCCAGCAGCTTATTCGCGGGTGTGGAGACCCAGTACTTC
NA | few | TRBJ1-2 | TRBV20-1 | CSARLRQAFTNYGYTF | TGCAGTGCTAGACTAAGACAGGCGTTTACTAACTATGGCTACACCTTC
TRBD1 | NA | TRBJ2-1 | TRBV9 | CASSEQDRVGNEQFF | TGTGCCAGCAGCGAGCAGGACAGGGTGGGCAATGAGCAGTTCTTC
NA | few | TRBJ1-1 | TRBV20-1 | CSAQYRNTEAFF | TGCAGTGCTCAATACAGGAACACTGAAGCTTTCTTT
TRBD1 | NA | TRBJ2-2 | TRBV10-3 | CAIRKDRGYNTGELFF | TGTGCCATCAGAAAGGACAGGGGCTACAACACCGGGGAGCTGTTTTTT
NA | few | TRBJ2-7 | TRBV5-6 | CASSLFDLAGQYF | TGTGCCAGCAGCTTGTTCGACTTAGCCGGTCAGTACTTC
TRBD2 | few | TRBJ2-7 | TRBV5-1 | CASGDYHEQYF | TGCGCCAGCGGGGACTACCACGAGCAGTACTTC
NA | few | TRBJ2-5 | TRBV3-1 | CASSVQGRRETQYF | TGTGCCAGCAGCGTACAGGGCCGTCGGGAGACCCAGTACTTC
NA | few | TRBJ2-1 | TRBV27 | CASSLGWGQSSYNEQFF | TGTGCCAGCAGTTTAGGGTGGGGCCAGAGCTCCTACAATGAGCAGTTCTTC
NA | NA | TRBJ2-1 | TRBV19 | CASSPAGGAHNEQFF | TGTGCCAGTAGCCCCGCTGGCGGGGCCCACAATGAGCAGTTCTTC
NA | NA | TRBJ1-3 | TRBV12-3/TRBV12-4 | CASSEQGGGNTIYF | TGTGCCAGCAGCGAACAGGGAGGTGGAAACACCATATATTTT
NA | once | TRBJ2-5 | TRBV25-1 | CASSEHGRETQYF | TGTGCCAGCAGTGAACACGGACGAGAGACCCAGTACTTC
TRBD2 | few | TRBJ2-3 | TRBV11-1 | CASSLTATSGLSTDTQYF | TGTGCCAGCAGCTTAACGGCGACTAGCGGGCTTAGCACAGATACGCAGTATTTT
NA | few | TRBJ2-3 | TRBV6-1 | CASNPRLTTDTQYF | TGTGCCAGCAACCCCCGGCTCACTACAGATACGCAGTATTTT
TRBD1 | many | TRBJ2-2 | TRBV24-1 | CATSDSGQGATGELFF | TGTGCCACCAGTGATTCGGGACAGGGGGCCACCGGGGAGCTGTTTTTT
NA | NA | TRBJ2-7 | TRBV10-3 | CAISRDLGYEQYF | TGTGCCATCAGTCGGGACCTGGGGTACGAGCAGTACTTC
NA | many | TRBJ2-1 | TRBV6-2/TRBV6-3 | CASSDYSHHNEQFF | TGTGCCAGCAGTGACTACTCGCACCACAATGAGCAGTTCTTC
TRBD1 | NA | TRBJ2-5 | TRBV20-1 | CSAGIQGQRETQYF | TGCAGTGCTGGTATACAGGGGCAGAGGGAGACCCAGTACTTC